This TCR beta chain was recovered during a study of beta chain features in type 1 diabetes. Study-wide points: Relative to healthy donors, patients appeared to have naive, central memory and Treg TCRB repertoires that were more similar. In patients and controls equally, PCR might favor templates that are shorter.

This clone came up a few times. No antigen is known for it. This CDR3 comprises 15 residues. Germline CDR1 is SGDLS and CDR2 is YYNGEE. Trimming left V 5 bases short and J 4 bases short, with 15 bases between. The sequenced template was cDNA made from the entire isolated RNA. The average output of naive, central memory and regulatory T cell samples was approximately 3.8 million reads. The data were produced by immunoSEQ multiplex PCR, yet TCRdb's version contains in-frame clones alone and is incomplete. The sample has about 160,000 clones, 7% to 10% seen once. V and J are TRBV9 and TRBJ2-2; weak D call: TRBD2 (7 bases). The sample consisted of central memory CD4+ T cells from blood. The receptor's source is a woman aged 18 to 35 in good health. The CDR3 DNA is TGTGCCAGCAGGAGGACAGCGGGAACCACCGGGGAGCTGTTTTTT. Encoded protein: CASRRTAGTTGELFF.